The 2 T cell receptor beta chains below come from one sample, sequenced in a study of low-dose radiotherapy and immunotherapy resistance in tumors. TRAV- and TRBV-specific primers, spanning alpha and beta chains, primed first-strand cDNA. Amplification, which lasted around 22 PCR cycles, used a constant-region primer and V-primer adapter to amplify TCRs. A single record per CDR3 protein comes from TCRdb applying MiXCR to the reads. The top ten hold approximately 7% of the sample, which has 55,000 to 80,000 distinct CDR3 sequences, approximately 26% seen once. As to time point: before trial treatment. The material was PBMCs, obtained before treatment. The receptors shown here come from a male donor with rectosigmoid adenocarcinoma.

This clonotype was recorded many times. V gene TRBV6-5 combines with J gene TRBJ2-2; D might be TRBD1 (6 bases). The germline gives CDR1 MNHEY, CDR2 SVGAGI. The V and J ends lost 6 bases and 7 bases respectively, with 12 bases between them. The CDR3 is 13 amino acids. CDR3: CASSLQGIGELFF. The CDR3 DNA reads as TGTGCCAGCAGCCTCCAGGGGATCGGGGAGCTGTTTTTT.

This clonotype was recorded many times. CDR3 in amino acids: CASKLTSGNTGELFF. The CDR3 DNA is TGTGCCAGCAAATTGACTAGCGGTAACACCGGGGAGCTGTTTTTT. V gene TRBV2 combines with J gene TRBJ2-2, with TRBD2 matching 9 bases. Trimming at V came to 7 bases and at J to 2 bases, leaving 5 bases not matched to a gene. The germline V gene encodes CDR1 SNHLY and CDR2 FYNNEI. The CDR3 has 15 amino acids.